In its sample, the clone carrying this TCR beta chain was seen a few times. What it recognizes is unknown. The data are from a study of metastatic and nonmetastatic thyroid tumors. About the research overall: From malignant and benign thyroid patients, repertoires in blood and in tumor or nodule tissue were compared.

This CDR3 spans 13 amino acids. Germline loops: CDR1 MRHNA, CDR2 SNTAGT. Trimming stripped 6 bases from V and 3 bases from J, with 12 bases between. Study outcomes and limitations: Across blood and tumor, TCR beta diversity in malignant thyroid tumors was reportedly significantly higher than in benign nodules.

Methods used by the authors: The authors used CDR3 differences across clinicopathological groups to build a distant-metastasis classifier for papillary thyroid cancer. TCRdb called clones again from the PCR reads with MiXCR. These V and J calls derive from TCRdb rather than the authors' analysis. The table lists a few thousand clones, roughly 22% of them singletons. Ahead of thyroid surgery, no patient had received treatment of any kind. The sample comprised tumor tissue. The receptor was derived from a female donor with papillary thyroid cancer or a benign thyroid nodule (not recorded which). Some clones in this sample may be carry-over from other donors' samples. The rearrangement links TRBV6-4 to TRBJ2-7, with D maybe TRBD2 (6 bases). The CDR3 is CASSPGLNYEQYF. CDR3 coding DNA: TGTGCCAGCAGCCCGGGACTCAACTACGAGCAGTACTTC.